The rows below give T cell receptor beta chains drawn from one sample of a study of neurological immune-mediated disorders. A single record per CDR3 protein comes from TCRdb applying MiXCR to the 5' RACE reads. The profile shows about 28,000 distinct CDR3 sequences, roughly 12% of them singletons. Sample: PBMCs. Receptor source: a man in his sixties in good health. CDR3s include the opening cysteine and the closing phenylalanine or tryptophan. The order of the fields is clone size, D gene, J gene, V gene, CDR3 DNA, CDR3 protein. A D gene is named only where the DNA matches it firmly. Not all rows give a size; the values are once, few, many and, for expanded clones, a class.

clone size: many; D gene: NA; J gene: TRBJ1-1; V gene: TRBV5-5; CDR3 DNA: TGTGCCAGCACCAATCCTCATACGACTATGAACACTGAAGCTTTCTTT; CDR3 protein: CASTNPHTTMNTEAFF
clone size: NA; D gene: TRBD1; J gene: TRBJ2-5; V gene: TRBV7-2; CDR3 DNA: TGTGCCAGTAGCACCGGGACAGGGGGTTTGGAACAAGAGACCCAGTACTTC; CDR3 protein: CASSTGTGGLEQETQYF
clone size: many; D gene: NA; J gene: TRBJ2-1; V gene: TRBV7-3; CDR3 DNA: TGTGCCAGCAGCACACAAGACCGGGAGCAGTTCTTC; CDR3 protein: CASSTQDREQFF
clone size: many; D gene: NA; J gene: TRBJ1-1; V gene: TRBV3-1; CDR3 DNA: TGTGCCAGCAGCCAAGAGTTAGGAGGGGACACTGAAGCTTTCTTT; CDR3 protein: CASSQELGGDTEAFF
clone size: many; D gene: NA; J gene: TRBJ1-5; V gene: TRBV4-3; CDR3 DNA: TGCGCCAGCAGCCATGACAGTCATCAGCCCCAGCATTTT; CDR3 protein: CASSHDSHQPQHF
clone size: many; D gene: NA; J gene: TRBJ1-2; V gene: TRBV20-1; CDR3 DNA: TGCAGTGCCCCGCCTCGGGCTAACTATGGCTACACCTTC; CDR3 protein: CSAPPRANYGYTF
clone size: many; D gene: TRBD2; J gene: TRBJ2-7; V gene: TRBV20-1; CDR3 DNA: TGCAGTGCTAGAGCTGTAGCGGGAGGATCCTACGAGCAGTACTTC; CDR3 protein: CSARAVAGGSYEQYF
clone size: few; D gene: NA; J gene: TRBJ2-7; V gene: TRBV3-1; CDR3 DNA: TGTGCCAGCAGCCAAGGTCTATGGGGGCACCTCAACGAGCAGTACTTC; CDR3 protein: CASSQGLWGHLNEQYF
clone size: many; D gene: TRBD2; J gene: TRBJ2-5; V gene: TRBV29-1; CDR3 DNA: TGCAGCGTTGAAGGCGGCGGGGGGGCGTACGGGACCCAGTACTTC; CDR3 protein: CSVEGGGGAYGTQYF
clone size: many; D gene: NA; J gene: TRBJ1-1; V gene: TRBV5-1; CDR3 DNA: TGCGCCAGCAGCTTGTTCACGAATACTGAAGCTTTCTTT; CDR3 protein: CASSLFTNTEAFF
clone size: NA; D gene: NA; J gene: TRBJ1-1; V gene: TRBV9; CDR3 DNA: TGTGCCAGCAGCCCCCGGGTCACGAACACTGAAGCTTTCTTT; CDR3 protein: CASSPRVTNTEAFF
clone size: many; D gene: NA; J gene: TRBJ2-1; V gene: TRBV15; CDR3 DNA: TGTGCCACCAGCAGAGATCTTGCAGACAATGAGCAGTTCTTC; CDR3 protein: CATSRDLADNEQFF
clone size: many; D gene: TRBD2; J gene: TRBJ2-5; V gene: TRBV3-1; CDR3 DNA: TGTGCCAGCAGCCAATGGACTAGCGCTGAGACCCAGTACTTC; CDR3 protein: CASSQWTSAETQYF
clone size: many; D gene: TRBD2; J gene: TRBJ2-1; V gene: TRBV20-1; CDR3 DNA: TGCAGTGCCCGCTATACTAGCGGAGGGAGCTCCTACAATGAGCAGTTCTTC; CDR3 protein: CSARYTSGGSSYNEQFF
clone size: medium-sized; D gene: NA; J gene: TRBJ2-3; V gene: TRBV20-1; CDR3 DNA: TGCAGTGCTAGGGGTGACAGCACAGATACGCAGTATTTT; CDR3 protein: CSARGDSTDTQYF
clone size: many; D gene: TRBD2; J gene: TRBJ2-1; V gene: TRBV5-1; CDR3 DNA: TGCGCCAGCAGGGGGAGACCCGGGACTAGTTCGTTCTTC; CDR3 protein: CASRGRPGTSSFF
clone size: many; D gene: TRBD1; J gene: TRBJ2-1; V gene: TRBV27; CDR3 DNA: TGTGCCAGCACCAGCCTGGGACAGCGGTCGTATGAGCAGTTCTTC; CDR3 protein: CASTSLGQRSYEQFF
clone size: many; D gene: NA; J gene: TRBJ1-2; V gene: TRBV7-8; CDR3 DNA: TGTGCCAGCAGCTTGGCCGGGACCTACGTCTATGGCTACACCTTC; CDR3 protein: CASSLAGTYVYGYTF
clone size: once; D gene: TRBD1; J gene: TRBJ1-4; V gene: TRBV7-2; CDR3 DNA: TGTGCCAGCAGCTTCACCGGGACAGCTAATGAAAAACTGTTTTTT; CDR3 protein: CASSFTGTANEKLFF
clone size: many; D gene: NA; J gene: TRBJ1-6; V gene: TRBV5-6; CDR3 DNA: TGTGCCAGCAGCATCAGGGGAGTTAATTCACCCCTCCACTTT; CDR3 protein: CASSIRGVNSPLHF
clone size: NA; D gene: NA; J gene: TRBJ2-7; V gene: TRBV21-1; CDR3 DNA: TGTGCCAGCAGCAATAGAGTCCGTATCCGGACATCCCACTCTACTGGTTACGAGCAGTACTTC; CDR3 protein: CASSNRVRIRTSHSTGYEQYF
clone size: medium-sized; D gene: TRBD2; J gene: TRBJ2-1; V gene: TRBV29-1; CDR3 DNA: TGCAGCGTGGAGCGGGGGAATGAGCAGTTCTTC; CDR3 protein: CSVERGNEQFF
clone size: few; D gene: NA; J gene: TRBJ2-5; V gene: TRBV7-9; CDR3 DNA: TGTGCCAGCAGTGTGACGGAGACAGAGACCCAGTACTTC; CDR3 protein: CASSVTETETQYF
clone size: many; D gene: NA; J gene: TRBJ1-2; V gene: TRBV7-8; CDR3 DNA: TGTGCCAGCAGCTTAGTTTATACACGGACAGAAGGCTACACCTTC; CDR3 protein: CASSLVYTRTEGYTF
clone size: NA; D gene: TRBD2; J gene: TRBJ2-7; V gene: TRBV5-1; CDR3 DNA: TGCGCCAGCAGCTTGGAGGTGTTGGGGGGGACTAGCGGGATTTACGAGCAGTACTTC; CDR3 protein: CASSLEVLGGTSGIYEQYF
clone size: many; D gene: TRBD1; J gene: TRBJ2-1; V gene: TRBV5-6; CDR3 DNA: TGTGCCAGCAGCTCTGGGACAGGGGTGACTTACTATGAGCAGTTCTTC; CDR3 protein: CASSSGTGVTYYEQFF
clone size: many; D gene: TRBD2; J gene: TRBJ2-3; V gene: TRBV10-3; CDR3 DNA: TGTGCCATCAGTGATCAAATAGCGGGGGGGCTGGATACGCAGTATTTT; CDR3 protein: CAISDQIAGGLDTQYF
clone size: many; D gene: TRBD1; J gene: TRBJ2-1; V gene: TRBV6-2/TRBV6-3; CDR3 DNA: TGTGCCAGCAGTTCCTTAGGAGGACAGGGGAATAGAGGGGCTGAGCAGTTCTTC; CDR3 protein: CASSSLGGQGNRGAEQFF
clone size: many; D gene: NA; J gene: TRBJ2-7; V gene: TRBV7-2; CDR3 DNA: TGTGCCAGCAGCCGCACAGGCGAAGGCTACGAGCAGTACTTC; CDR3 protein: CASSRTGEGYEQYF
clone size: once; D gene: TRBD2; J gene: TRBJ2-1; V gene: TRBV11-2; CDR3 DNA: TGTGCCAGCAGCGGTAGCGGGAACAATGAGCAGTTCTTC; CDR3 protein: CASSGSGNNEQFF
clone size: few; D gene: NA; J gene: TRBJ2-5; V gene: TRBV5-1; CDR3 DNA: TGCGCCAGCAGCTTGGGTTTGGAGACCCAGTACTTC; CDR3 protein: CASSLGLETQYF
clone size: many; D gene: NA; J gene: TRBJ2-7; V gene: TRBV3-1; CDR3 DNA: TGTGCCAGCAGCCACGCCGTCGGACTCGAGCAGTACTTC; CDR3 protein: CASSHAVGLEQYF
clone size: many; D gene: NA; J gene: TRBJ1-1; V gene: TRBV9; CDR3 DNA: TGTGCCAGCAGCGGGTGGGGTAACACTGAAGCTTTCTTT; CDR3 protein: CASSGWGNTEAFF
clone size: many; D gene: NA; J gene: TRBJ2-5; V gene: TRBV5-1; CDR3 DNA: TGCGCCAGCAAGACTGGGCTAGCTGTAGAGACCCAGTACTTC; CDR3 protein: CASKTGLAVETQYF
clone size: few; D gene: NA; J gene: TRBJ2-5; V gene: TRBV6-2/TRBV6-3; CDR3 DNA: TGTGCCAGCAGGGATTCGCAAAGGACCGGAGAGACCCAGTACTTC; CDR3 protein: CASRDSQRTGETQYF
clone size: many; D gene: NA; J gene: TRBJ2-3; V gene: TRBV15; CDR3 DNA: TGTGCCACCAGCAGAGCTTGGACTACAGATACGCAGTATTTT; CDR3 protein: CATSRAWTTDTQYF
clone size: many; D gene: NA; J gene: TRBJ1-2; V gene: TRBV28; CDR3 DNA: TGTGCCAGCAGTTTCGAGCGGTACTATGGCTACACCTTC; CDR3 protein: CASSFERYYGYTF
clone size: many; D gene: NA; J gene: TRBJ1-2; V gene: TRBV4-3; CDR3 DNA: TGCGCCAGCAGCCAAGAACGGGACGAAGGGATAAGCTACACCTTC; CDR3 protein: CASSQERDEGISYTF
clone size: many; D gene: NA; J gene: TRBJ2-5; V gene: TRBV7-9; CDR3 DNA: TGTGCCAGCAGCTTACCTGAGGGTTGGGGAGAGACCCAGTACTTC; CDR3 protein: CASSLPEGWGETQYF
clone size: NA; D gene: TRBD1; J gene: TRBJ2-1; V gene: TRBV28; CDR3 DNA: TGTTCCACCTGGGACAGGTACAGCTCCTACAATGAGCAGTTCTTC; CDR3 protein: CSTWDRYSSYNEQFF
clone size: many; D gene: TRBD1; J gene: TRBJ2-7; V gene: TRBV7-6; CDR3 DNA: TGTGCCAGCAGCTCCCGCCCGGGGACAGGGGAAGGCGAGCAGTACTTC; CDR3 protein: CASSSRPGTGEGEQYF
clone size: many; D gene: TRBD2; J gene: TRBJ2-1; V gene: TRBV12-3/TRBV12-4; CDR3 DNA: TGTGCCAGCATGAGCGGGGGGTACTACAATGAGCAGTTCTTC; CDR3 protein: CASMSGGYYNEQFF
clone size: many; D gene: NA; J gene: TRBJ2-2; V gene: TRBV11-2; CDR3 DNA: TGTGCCAGCAGCAGCGACGGGCTGAACACCGGGGAGCTGTTTTTT; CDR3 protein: CASSSDGLNTGELFF
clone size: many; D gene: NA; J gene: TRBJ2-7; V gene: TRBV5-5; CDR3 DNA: TGTGCCAGCAGCTTCGGCGAACCGTGGGTGCAGTACTTC; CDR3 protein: CASSFGEPWVQYF
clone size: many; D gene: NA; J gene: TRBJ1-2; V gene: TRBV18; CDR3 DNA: TGTGCCAGCTCACCACCGGCGGGAAACTATGGCTACACCTTC; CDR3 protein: CASSPPAGNYGYTF
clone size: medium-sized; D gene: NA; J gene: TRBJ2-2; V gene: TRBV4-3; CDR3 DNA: TGCGCCAGCAGCCAAGAGGAGGGAACCGCTGGCGCCGGGGAGCTGTTTTTT; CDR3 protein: CASSQEEGTAGAGELFF
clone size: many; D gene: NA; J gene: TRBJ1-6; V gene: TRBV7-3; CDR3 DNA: TGTGCCAGCAGCTCCCAGTTGGATTCACCCCTCCACTTT; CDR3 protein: CASSSQLDSPLHF
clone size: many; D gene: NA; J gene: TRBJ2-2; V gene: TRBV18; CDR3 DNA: TGTGCCAGCTCACCAGCAAACACCGGGGAGCTGTTTTTT; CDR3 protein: CASSPANTGELFF
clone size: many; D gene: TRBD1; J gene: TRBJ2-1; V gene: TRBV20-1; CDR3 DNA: TGCAGTGCTGAGGACAGGGACGGCTACAATGAGCAGTTCTTC; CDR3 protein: CSAEDRDGYNEQFF
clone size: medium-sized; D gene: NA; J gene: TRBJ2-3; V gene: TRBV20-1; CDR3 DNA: TGCAGTGCTTTTGGACAGAGCACAGATACGCAGTATTTT; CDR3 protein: CSAFGQSTDTQYF
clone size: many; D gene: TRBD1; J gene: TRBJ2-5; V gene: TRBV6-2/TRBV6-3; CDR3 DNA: TGTGCCAGCAGACCTACAGGGGGCGGAGAGACCCAGTACTTC; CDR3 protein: CASRPTGGGETQYF
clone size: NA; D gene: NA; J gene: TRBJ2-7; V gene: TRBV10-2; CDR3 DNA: TGCGCCAGCAGTGAGTGGGTACGTTACGAGCAGTACTTC; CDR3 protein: CASSEWVRYEQYF
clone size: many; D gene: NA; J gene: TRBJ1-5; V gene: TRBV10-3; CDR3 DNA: TGTGCCATCAGCCCGACGGAGGATCAGCCCCAGCATTTT; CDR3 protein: CAISPTEDQPQHF